The TCR beta chain under discussion was sequenced for a study of blood T cell repertoires in COVID-19. Only in-frame clones appear in the TCRdb table, and some are missing; sequencing was by immunoSEQ multiplex PCR. The sample shows 100,000 or so clones, roughly 80% of them seen only once. The CDR3 totals 15 residues. Germline lookup yields CDR1 SGHNT and CDR2 YYREEE (reference sequence). J gave up 4 bases and V 0 bases, and 2 bases lay outside the gene matches. The chain links TRBV5-4 to TRBJ2-3; 10 bases are a match to TRBD2. The sequenced sample consisted of peripheral blood. This TCR was sampled from an older man with acute or convalescent COVID-19. CDR3 region: CASSLASGSSDTQYF. The CDR3 DNA is TGTGCCAGCAGCTTGGCTAGCGGGAGTTCAGATACGCAGTATTTT.